This T cell receptor beta chain stems from a study of Graves' ophthalmopathy and Graves' hyperthyroidism. Whole-study results and caveats: Ophthalmopathy was separated from stable hyperthyroidism by a 13-signature model with 87.88% sensitivity and about 79% specificity. At roughly 67% sensitivity and 72.22% specificity, the model predicted progression of the ophthalmopathy.

Additional autoimmune diseases, uncontrolled infections, pregnancy or lactation disqualified patients. As diagnostic evidence, clinical symptoms, serum thyroxine, TRAb, thyroid ultrasound and orbital computed tomography were relied upon. Amplification from RNA transcripts yielded the TCR beta CDR3 regions. HTBI primers primed a first-round RT-PCR, and a second-round multiplex PCR followed. TCRdb recomputed calls from the multiplex PCR reads with MiXCR, one row per CDR3 protein. The sample has more than 1,000,000 distinct CDR3 sequences, around a third seen once. Concerning this clonotype: Its target is not known.

V was clipped by 5 bases and J by 7 bases; unmatched bases: 8. This CDR3 comprises 15 residues. Germline values: CDR1 SEHNR, CDR2 FQNEAQ (reference sequence). Sequenced material: peripheral blood or thyroid tissue (not recorded which). V is TRBV7-9 and J is TRBJ1-6; 7 bases are a match to TRBD1. The sequence came from an adult man with Graves' hyperthyroidism. Here the CDR3 reads CASSPTTGINSPLHF. The DNA for the CDR3 is TGTGCCAGCAGCCCAACGACAGGGATAAATTCACCCCTCCACTTT.